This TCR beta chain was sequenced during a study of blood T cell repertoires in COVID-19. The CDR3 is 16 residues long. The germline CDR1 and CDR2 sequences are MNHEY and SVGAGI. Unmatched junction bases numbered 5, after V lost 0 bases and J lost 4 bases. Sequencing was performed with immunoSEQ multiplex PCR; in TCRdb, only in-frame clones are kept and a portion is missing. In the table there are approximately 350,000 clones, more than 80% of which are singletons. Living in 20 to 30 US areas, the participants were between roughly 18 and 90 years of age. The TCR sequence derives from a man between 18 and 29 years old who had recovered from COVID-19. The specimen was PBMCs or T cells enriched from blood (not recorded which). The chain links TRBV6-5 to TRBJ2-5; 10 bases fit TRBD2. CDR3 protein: CASSYSAGGLGETQYF. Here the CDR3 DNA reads TGTGCCAGCAGTTACTCAGCGGGGGGGCTGGGAGAGACCCAGTACTTC.